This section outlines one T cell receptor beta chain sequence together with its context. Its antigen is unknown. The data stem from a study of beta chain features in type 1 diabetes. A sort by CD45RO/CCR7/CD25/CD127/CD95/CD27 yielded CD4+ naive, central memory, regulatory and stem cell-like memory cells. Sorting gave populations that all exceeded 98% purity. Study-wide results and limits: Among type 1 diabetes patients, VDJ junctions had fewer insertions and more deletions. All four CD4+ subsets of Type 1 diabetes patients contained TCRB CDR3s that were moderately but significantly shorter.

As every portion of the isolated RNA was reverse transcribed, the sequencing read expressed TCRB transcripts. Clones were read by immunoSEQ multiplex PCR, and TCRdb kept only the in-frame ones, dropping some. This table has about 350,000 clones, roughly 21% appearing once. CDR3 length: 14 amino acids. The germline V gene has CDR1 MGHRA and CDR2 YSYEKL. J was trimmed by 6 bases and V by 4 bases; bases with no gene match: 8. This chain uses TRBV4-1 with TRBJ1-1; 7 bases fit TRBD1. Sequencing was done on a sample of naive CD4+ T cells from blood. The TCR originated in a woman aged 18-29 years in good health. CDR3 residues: CASSLFRDSSEAFF. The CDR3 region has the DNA TGCGCCAGCAGCCTCTTCCGGGACAGCTCTGAAGCTTTCTTT.